Sequencing of this TCR beta chain was carried out in a study of blood T cell repertoires in COVID-19. V was clipped by 3 bases and J by 4 bases, with 11 bases between them. Germline-derived CDR1 and CDR2 are SEHNR and FQNEAQ (reference sequence). The CDR3 spans 14 residues. Only in-frame clones appear in the TCRdb table, and some are missing; sequencing was by immunoSEQ multiplex PCR. Of roughly 4,600 clones in the sample, approximately 90% were seen once. The clonotype originates from a man aged 65 to 85 with COVID-19, enrolled during active disease. V gene TRBV7-9 combines with J gene TRBJ2-3, with D unclear. The sample was peripheral blood. CDR3 DNA sequence: TGTGCCAGCAGCTTGGCTTACGAGGCAGATACGCAGTATTTT. The encoded protein is CASSLAYEADTQYF. The full variable domain, rest sourced from reference TRBV7-9 and TRBJ2-3, is DTGVSQNPRHKITKRGQNVTFRCDPISEHNRLYWYRQTLGQGPEFLTYFQNEAQLEKSRLLSDRFSAERPKGSFSTLEIQRTEQGDSAMYLCASSLAYEADTQYFGPGTRLTVL.